Listed here are 32 T cell receptor beta chains from one sample, sequenced in a study of post-analysis software for immune sequencing data. Study-level findings and limits: In patients, TRBV5-6, TRBV5-1 and TRBV20-1 belonged to five TRBV segments found more frequently than in controls.

Unique molecular identifiers were carried by the TCR beta cDNA libraries. TCRdb reanalysed the PCR reads using MiXCR and keeps one entry per CDR3 protein. The sample records almost 700,000 distinct CDR3 sequences, approximately 60% being singletons. Antigens of these TCRs are unknown. Sequenced: blood. These TCRs come from a girl aged 2 to 10 with multiple sclerosis.

V and J are TRBV9 and TRBJ2-7; D is possibly TRBD1 (6 bases). Between the trimmed V and J ends, which lost 2 bases and 3 bases, there was a span of 18 bases. The CDR3 spans 16 residues. The germline gives CDR1 SGDLS, CDR2 YYNGEE. CDR3 amino acids: CASSVARDTTIYEQYF. DNA of the CDR3: TGTGCCAGCAGCGTTGCCCGGGACACCACGATCTACGAGCAGTACTTC.

The chain links TRBV6-1 to TRBJ1-5; no definite D call. The germline V gene has CDR1 MNHNS and CDR2 SASEGT. The V end was cut by 4 bases, the J end by 7 bases, with 14 bases between. The CDR3 totals 14 residues. The CDR3 sequence: CASSVTFSGQPQHF. CDR3 DNA: TGTGCCAGCAGTGTGACATTCTCGGGGCAGCCCCAGCATTTT.

The chain combines TRBV5-1 with TRBJ2-7; a possible D gene is TRBD1 (6 bases). CDR1 and CDR2 (germline): SGHRS, YFSETQ. The CDR3 is 14 residues long. V was cut by 1 base and J by 5 bases, with 13 bases left in between. The CDR3 protein is CASSLRTAFDEQYF. DNA of the CDR3: TGCGCCAGCAGCTTGAGGACAGCCTTTGACGAGCAGTACTTC.

This clonotype has only a few counts. This chain joins TRBV6-5 and TRBJ1-5; no firm D call. Deletions cut 2 bases from V and 3 bases from J, with 5 bases between. CDR3 length equals 13 residues. Germline CDR1 MNHEY, CDR2 SVGAGI. The CDR3 DNA reads TGTGCCAGCAGTTACCGGGTCAATCAGCCCCAGCATTTT. Encoded protein: CASSYRVNQPQHF.

The chain uses TRBV6-5 and TRBJ2-3, with 8 bases matching TRBD2. Germline CDR1 and CDR2: MNHEY and SVGAGI. The V and J ends lost 5 bases and 9 bases, in that order; junction bases with no gene match: 10. CDR3 size: 14 residues. This CDR3 reads CASSARGGGTTQYF. CDR3 coding DNA: TGTGCCAGCAGTGCCCGGGGGGGCGGGACAACGCAGTATTTT.

This clonotype appeared a few times. The V call is TRBV6-6, the J call TRBJ2-1; D possibly corresponds to TRBD1 (5 bases). Germline-derived CDR1 and CDR2 are MNHNY and SVGAGI (reference sequence). Trimming shortened V by 7 bases and J by 12 bases, and 19 bases separated the two germline ends. This CDR3 region has 13 residues. CDR3: CASTLIGPTGQFF. CDR3 nucleotide sequence: TGTGCCAGCACCCTAATCGGGCCTACAGGGCAGTTCTTC.

About this clonotype: Sequence at one end of the junction differs from germline and may be a read error. This chain uses TRBV20-1 with TRBJ2-4; perhaps D is TRBD1 or TRBD2 (5 bases each). The V gene's germline CDR1 is DFQATT and CDR2 SNEGSKA (reference sequence). There are 15 residues in the CDR3. The CDR3 spells CSARDHWDASYEQYF. In DNA, the CDR3 is TGCAGTGCTAGAGATCATTGGGACGCATCCTACGAGCAGTACTTT.

The chain has TRBV7-9 and TRBJ2-5, with 11 nucleotides matching TRBD2. There are 15 residues in the CDR3. Germline V gives CDR1 SEHNR, CDR2 FQNEAQ (reference sequence). Trimming took 2 bases from V and 2 from J; bases not matched to a gene: 1. CDR3 bases: TGTGCCAGCAGCTTAACTAGCGGGGGACAAGAGACCCAGTACTTC. Translating gives CASSLTSGGQETQYF.

This clonotype appeared a single time. The rearrangement uses TRBV11-1 and TRBJ2-5; 7 bases map to TRBD2. J gave up 3 bases and V 5 bases, and 12 bases lay outside the gene matches. Germline V gene sequence: CDR1 SGHAT, CDR2 FQDESV (reference sequence). The CDR3 has 16 amino acids. CDR3 loop: CASSLTCRDYEETQYF. In nucleotides, the CDR3 is TGTGCCAGCAGCCTAACTTGCCGGGACTACGAAGAGACCCAGTACTTC.

This chain uses TRBV6-2 or TRBV6-3 with TRBJ1-6; D uncertain. Germline CDR1 and CDR2: MNHEY and SVGEGT. This CDR3 is built from 15 residues. Trimming took 0 bases from V and 4 from J, leaving 7 bases between them. CDR3: CASSYSDGYNSPLHF. CDR3 in DNA: TGTGCCAGCAGTTACTCGGACGGATATAATTCACCCCTCCACTTT.

The chain couples TRBV29-1 to TRBJ2-5; D perhaps matches TRBD1 (6 bases). Germline CDR1 and CDR2: SQVTM and ANQGSEA. There are 13 residues in the CDR3. Trimming took off 4 bases at V and 1 base at J, with 10 bases between the two ends. The CDR3 region has the DNA TGCAGCGTTGGCTGGGGGCCCCAAGAGACCCAGTACTTC. This gives the protein CSVGWGPQETQYF.

This chain uses TRBV4-3 with TRBJ1-2; D unresolved. The CDR3 loop spans 16 amino acids. With 4 bases removed from V and 5 bases from J, the gap between germline ends came to 20 bases. Germline V gives CDR1 LGHNA, CDR2 YSLEER. The DNA for the CDR3 is TGCGCCAGCAGCCTAACTCTTGGCAGGTCGATTTATGGCTACACCTTC. Translated, it gives CASSLTLGRSIYGYTF.

The chain joins TRBV10-3 to TRBJ2-1, with a possible D match to TRBD2 (6 bases). The CDR3 covers 14 residues. CDR1 and CDR2 from the germline V gene are ENHRY and SYGVKD. Trimming left V 10 bases short and J 2 bases short, with 15 bases between. CDR3 bases: TGTGCCAGAGTAACTAGCTTGACCTACAATGAGCAGTTCTTC. This gives the protein CARVTSLTYNEQFF.

The V and J genes are TRBV7-9 and TRBJ2-3, with 8 bases identical to TRBD2. V lost 5 bases, J lost 0 bases, and 4 bases stayed unmatched. CDR3 size: 15 residues. Looked up from germline, CDR1 is SEHNR and CDR2 is FQNEAQ (reference sequence). DNA for the CDR3: TGTGCCAGCAGCAGATCTAGCGGGAGCACAGATACGCAGTATTTT. Its protein is CASSRSSGSTDTQYF. The full variable domain, rest sourced from reference TRBV7-9 and TRBJ2-3, is DTGVSQNPRHKITKRGQNVTFRCDPISEHNRLYWYRQTLGQGPEFLTYFQNEAQLEKSRLLSDRFSAERPKGSFSTLEIQRTEQGDSAMYLCASSRSSGSTDTQYFGPGTRLTVL.

V is TRBV20-1 and J is TRBJ2-5, with TRBD2 matching 11 bases. J lost 2 bases, V lost 5 bases, and 7 bases had no gene match. Germline lookup yields CDR1 DFQATT and CDR2 SNEGSKA (reference sequence). The CDR3 spans 15 residues. CDR3: CSAYRGLAGQETQYF. The CDR3 DNA follows: TGCAGTGCTTACAGAGGACTAGCGGGTCAAGAGACCCAGTACTTC.

The V gene is TRBV12-3 or TRBV12-4, the J gene TRBJ2-5; TRBD1 matches at 9 bases. With 5 bases clipped from V and 5 bases from J, the junction kept 12 bases outside the gene matches. The CDR3 runs to 16 residues. The CDR3 coding sequence is TGTGCCAGCAGTCCAGGACAGGGGACTACATGGGAGACCCAGTACTTC. It specifies CASSPGQGTTWETQYF.

The rearrangement joins TRBV20-1 to TRBJ1-1; D is unresolved. In germline, CDR1 is DFQATT, CDR2 SNEGSKA (reference sequence). The CDR3 spans 14 residues. Trimming left V 2 bases short and J 0 bases short, with 10 bases between. CDR3 protein: CSARWGGMNTEAFF. The CDR3 bases are TGCAGTGCTAGATGGGGAGGGATGAACACTGAAGCTTTCTTT.

V is TRBV5-1 and J is TRBJ2-5, with 7 bases matching TRBD2. Germline CDR1 reads SGHRS; CDR2 reads YFSETQ. The CDR3 sequence is 15 residues long. J gave up 2 bases and V 0 bases, and 4 bases lay outside the gene matches. The CDR3 spells CASSLEASGQETQYF. The CDR3 DNA reads as TGCGCCAGCAGCTTGGAGGCTAGCGGTCAAGAGACCCAGTACTTC.

There are a few counts of this clonotype. This chain connects TRBV5-8 to TRBJ2-3; D is possibly TRBD1 (5 bases). The germline V and J ends were trimmed by 2 bases and 2 bases, with 12 bases remaining between them. The germline V gene encodes CDR1 SGHTS and CDR2 YDEGEE. CDR3 length equals 15 residues. The CDR3 DNA is TGTGCCAGCAGCTTTGGGCAGGGATTCACAGATACGCAGTATTTT. Its protein product is CASSFGQGFTDTQYF.

The V and J genes are TRBV20-1 and TRBJ2-3, with 16 bases lining up with TRBD2. Germline values: CDR1 DFQATT, CDR2 SNEGSKA (reference sequence). V shed 3 bases, J shed 6 bases, and the junction held 15 bases outside the gene matches. The CDR3 length is 19 residues. CDR3 nucleotides: TGCAGTGCTAGGCGTCCGGGACTAGCGGGAGGGTCCCGGGAGGATACGCAGTATTTT. It codes for CSARRPGLAGGSREDTQYF.

This clonotype was detected a few times. V and J are TRBV20-1 and TRBJ2-7; a weak D match, TRBD1 (6 bases). CDR1 DFQATT and CDR2 SNEGSKA come from the germline V gene (reference sequence). This CDR3 region has 13 residues. For the CDR3, the DNA is TGCGTAGTTATCCGGGACAACTCCTACGAGCAGTACTTC. Translation gives CVVIRDNSYEQYF.

This clonotype occurred a few times. The chain links TRBV12-3 or TRBV12-4 to TRBJ2-7; D possibly corresponds to TRBD1 (5 bases). The V end lost 0 bases, the J end lost 4 bases, and 13 bases lay between the germline ends. This CDR3 has 15 amino acids. Here the CDR3 DNA reads TGTGCCAGCAGTTTAGCGGGGCAGGGTGGATACGAGCAGTACTTC. This translates into CASSLAGQGGYEQYF.

This rearrangement joins TRBV9 to TRBJ1-5; D might be TRBD1 (5 bases). There are 13 residues in the CDR3. From germline, CDR1 is SGDLS and CDR2 YYNGEE. Deletions cut 0 bases from V and 5 bases from J, with 6 bases between. The CDR3 protein is CASSVAGDQPQHF. The CDR3, as DNA: TGTGCCAGCAGCGTAGCGGGGGATCAGCCCCAGCATTTT.

This chain links TRBV3-1 with TRBJ2-1; 9 bases align to TRBD1. The CDR3 totals 17 residues. Germline CDR1 is LGHDT and CDR2 is YNNKEL (reference sequence). Trimming took 4 bases from V and 2 from J; bases not matched to a gene: 9. CDR3 nucleotide sequence: TGTGCCAGCAGCCCTAAAGACGGGACAGGGCCCTACAATGAGCAGTTCTTC. This codes for CASSPKDGTGPYNEQFF.

The chain's CDR3 is CASSLADRYEQYF. CDR3 DNA: TGTGCCAGCAGTTTAGCCGACAGATACGAGCAGTACTTC. The genes are TRBV12-3 or TRBV12-4 and TRBJ2-7, with D maybe TRBD1 (5 bases). V was pared by 0 bases and J by 4 bases, with 7 bases between. The CDR3 runs 13 residues.

V gene TRBV5-1 combines with J gene TRBJ2-1, with 9 positions matching TRBD1. Trimming took 3 bases from V and 8 from J; bases not matched to a gene: 9. Looked up from germline, CDR1 is SGHRS and CDR2 is YFSETQ. This CDR3 region has 15 residues. The CDR3 spells CASSYGQGSLDEQFF. CDR3 sequence (DNA): TGCGCCAGCAGCTACGGACAGGGGTCATTGGATGAGCAGTTCTTC.

J is TRBJ2-2 and V is TRBV5-1; D unclear. Trimming shortened V by 4 bases and J by 9 bases, and 16 bases separated the two germline ends. CDR3 length: 14 amino acids. CDR1 is SGHRS, CDR2 YFSETQ, per germline. This CDR3 reads CASSLPGRNRELFF. CDR3 DNA sequence: TGCGCCAGCAGCCTCCCCGGACGAAACAGGGAGCTGTTTTTT.

This clonotype was counted a few times. The chain is built from TRBV7-2 and TRBJ2-7; TRBD2 matches at 14 bases. Germline V gene lookup returns CDR1 SGHTA and CDR2 FQGNSA. With 2 bases clipped from V and 7 bases from J, the junction kept 4 bases outside the gene matches. This CDR3 contains 15 residues. The CDR3 DNA reads TGTGCCAGCAGCTTACCGGGACTAGCGGGAGTTGAGCAGTACTTC. Amino acid sequence: CASSLPGLAGVEQYF.

This clonotype was seen more than once but under ten times. V gene TRBV27 combines with J gene TRBJ2-1; a weak D match, TRBD2 (6 bases). The ends were cut back, 8 bases at V and 2 bases at J, with 16 bases in the middle. The CDR3 is 15 amino acids. The germline CDR1 and CDR2 sequences are MNHEY and SMNVEV (reference sequence). CDR3 DNA: TGTGCCAGCTCCCGCGTCGGAGGGACCTACAATGAGCAGTTCTTC. Protein product: CASSRVGGTYNEQFF.

This clonotype was picked up a small number of times. This rearrangement joins TRBV9 to TRBJ2-3; 13 bases are a match to TRBD2. This CDR3 is 16 amino acids long. Germline V gene data show CDR1 as SGDLS and CDR2 as YYNGEE. V shed 3 bases and J 5 bases; nucleotides not matched to a gene: 6. CDR3 DNA sequence: TGTGCCAGCAGCGCGGGGACTAGCGGGGTTAGAGATACGCAGTATTTT. Translating gives CASSAGTSGVRDTQYF. The whole variable domain, filled in from reference TRBV9 and TRBJ2-3, reads DSGVTQTPKHLITATGQRVTLRCSPRSGDLSVYWYQQSLDQGLQFLIQYYNGEERAKGNILERFSAQQFPDLHSELNLSSLELGDSALYFCASSAGTSGVRDTQYFGPGTRLTVL.

This chain connects TRBV6-2 or TRBV6-3 to TRBJ2-5; D gene uncertain. Trimming pared 6 bases from V and 1 base from J, leaving 9 bases between. Germline assignment: CDR1 MNHEY and CDR2 SVGEGT. The CDR3 covers 13 residues. The CDR3 here is CASSYLSQETQYF. In DNA, the CDR3 is TGTGCCAGCAGCTACCTGTCCCAAGAGACCCAGTACTTC.

In this sample, this clonotype turned up a few times. For the CDR3, the DNA is TGTGCCAGCAGCCAAGAGCAGGCAGGGGCTTACGAGCAGTACTTC. It encodes CASSQEQAGAYEQYF. This rearrangement joins TRBV4-2 to TRBJ2-7; a possible D gene is TRBD1 (6 bases). CDR3 length: 15 residues. V lost 0 bases and J lost 4, with 13 bases in between. Germline-derived CDR1 and CDR2 are LGHNA and YNFKEQ.